This is a list of T cell receptor beta chains from one sample in a study of shared clonotypes between healthy human individuals. Clones were sequenced by immunoSEQ multiplex PCR, and TCRdb holds only the in-frame ones, with some missing. This sample yields a few million clones, of which 80% to 95% are seen a single time; approximately 1.6% belongs to the top ten. Sample: naive CD8+ T cells from PBMCs. These TCRs come from a man aged 18 to 30 in good health. Some clones in this sample may be carry-over from other donors' samples. CDR3s include the opening cysteine and the closing phenylalanine or tryptophan. D genes are given only for firm matches. Clone size appears in some rows only: once, few, many, or a class for an expanded clone.

TRBV28	NA	TRBJ1-5	few	CASSPGSGNNQPQHF	TGTGCCAGCAGCCCTGGTTCTGGGAACAATCAGCCCCAGCATTTT
TRBV19	TRBD1	TRBJ1-1	NA	CASSIRAGGYTEAFF	TGTGCCAGTAGTATTAGGGCAGGGGGGTACACTGAAGCTTTCTTT
TRBV4-3	NA	TRBJ1-1	NA	CASSPGHLNTEAFF	TGCGCCAGCAGCCCGGGACACCTGAACACTGAAGCTTTCTTT
TRBV28	NA	TRBJ2-7	NA	CASGPGTVALKGEQYF	TGTGCCAGCGGACCTGGGACGGTCGCCTTGAAGGGCGAGCAGTACTTC
TRBV13	NA	TRBJ2-1	NA	CASSPLLYNEQFF	TGTGCCAGCAGCCCCCTATTGTACAATGAGCAGTTCTTC
TRBV5-4	TRBD1	TRBJ2-3	NA	CASSTRDSLTDTQYF	TGTGCCAGCAGCACCCGGGACAGTCTGACAGATACGCAGTATTTT
TRBV28	NA	TRBJ1-5	NA	CASSSGYQPQHF	TGTGCCAGCAGTTCGGGTTATCAGCCCCAGCATTTT
TRBV7-7	NA	TRBJ1-5	few	CASPSGYSNQPQHF	TGTGCCAGCCCGTCCGGTTATAGCAATCAGCCCCAGCATTTT
TRBV7-2	NA	TRBJ2-6	NA	CASSQLLGANVLTF	TGTGCCAGCAGCCAGCTTCTGGGGGCCAACGTCCTGACTTTC
TRBV7-9	NA	TRBJ1-5	NA	CASSQEKESNSPQHF	TGTGCCAGCAGCCAGGAAAAGGAATCGAATTCGCCCCAGCATTTT
TRBV25-1	NA	TRBJ2-2	NA	CASSEYTSSGELFF	TGTGCCAGCAGTGAATACACTAGCTCCGGGGAGCTGTTTTTT
TRBV29-1	NA	TRBJ1-1	NA	CSVEDGSFHGGAVAFF	TGCAGCGTTGAAGATGGGAGTTTTCACGGGGGGGCCGTGGCTTTCTTT
TRBV5-4	NA	TRBJ1-2	NA	CASSPSTRQLFYGYTF	TGTGCCAGCAGCCCCTCTACCCGACAGCTTTTCTATGGCTACACCTTC
TRBV7-9	TRBD1	TRBJ2-1	NA	CASRSGTDSYNEQFF	TGTGCCAGCAGGTCCGGGACAGATTCCTACAATGAGCAGTTCTTC
TRBV7-9	NA	TRBJ1-1	NA	CASSSARVAQAFF	TGTGCCAGCAGCTCGGCCCGGGTCGCCCAAGCTTTCTTT
TRBV30	NA	TRBJ2-7	NA	CAWSATGTFYEQYF	TGTGCCTGGAGTGCGACCGGGACATTCTACGAGCAGTACTTC
TRBV25-1	TRBD1	TRBJ1-1	NA	CASSERRTGGLNTEAFF	TGTGCCAGCAGTGAACGGCGGACAGGGGGCTTGAACACTGAAGCTTTCTTT
TRBV28	TRBD1	TRBJ1-4	NA	CASSSTPGQGEKLFF	TGTGCCAGCAGTTCCACGCCGGGACAGGGGGAAAAACTGTTTTTT
TRBV27	NA	TRBJ1-3	NA	CASSFGNTIYF	TGTGCCAGCAGTTTCGGTAACACCATATATTTT
TRBV19	TRBD1	TRBJ1-1	NA	CASSMGTGTNTEAFF	TGTGCCAGTAGTATGGGGACAGGGACGAACACTGAAGCTTTCTTT